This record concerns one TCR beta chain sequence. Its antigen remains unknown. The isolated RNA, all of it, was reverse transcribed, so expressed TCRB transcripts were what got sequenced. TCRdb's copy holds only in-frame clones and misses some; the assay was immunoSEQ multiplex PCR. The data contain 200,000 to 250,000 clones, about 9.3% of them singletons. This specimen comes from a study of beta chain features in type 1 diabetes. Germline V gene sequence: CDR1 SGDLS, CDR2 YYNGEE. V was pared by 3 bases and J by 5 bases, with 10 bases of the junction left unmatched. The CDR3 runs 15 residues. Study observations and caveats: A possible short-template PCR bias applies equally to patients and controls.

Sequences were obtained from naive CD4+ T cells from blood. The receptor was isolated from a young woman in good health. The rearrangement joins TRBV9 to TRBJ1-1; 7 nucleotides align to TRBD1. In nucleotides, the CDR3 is TGTGCCAGCAGCGCAACCTCAGGGGGGAATACTGAAGCTTTCTTT. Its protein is CASSATSGGNTEAFF. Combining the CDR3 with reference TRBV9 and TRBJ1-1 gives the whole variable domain DSGVTQTPKHLITATGQRVTLRCSPRSGDLSVYWYQQSLDQGLQFLIQYYNGEERAKGNILERFSAQQFPDLHSELNLSSLELGDSALYFCASSATSGGNTEAFFGQGTRLTVV.